A selection of T cell receptor beta chains follows, all from one sample in a study of vaccination effects on CD4 cells after COVID-19. Sequencing was performed with immunoSEQ multiplex PCR; in TCRdb, only in-frame clones are kept and a portion is missing. In the table there are over 65,000 clones, roughly 80% of which are singletons. No antigen is known for these receptors. Sequencing used CD4+ T cells from PBMCs cultured without peptide, obtained before COVID-19 vaccination. Every receptor here comes from a human donor who received a COVID-19 vaccine. Each CDR3 is given with its conserved first and last residue. A D gene is named only where the DNA matches it firmly. Clone size, where shown, is once, few, many, or a class for clones that have expanded.

-,TRBV4-2,TRBJ2-3,TRBD2,CASSQNLGLAGGRTDTQYF,TGTGCCAGCAGCCAAAACCTGGGACTAGCGGGGGGGCGCACAGATACGCAGTATTTT
-,TRBV10-1,TRBJ2-3,TRBD2,CASSVVLAGIDTQYF,TGCGCCAGCAGTGTTGTACTAGCGGGGATAGATACGCAGTATTTT
once,TRBV2,TRBJ2-1,-,CASSGAGEQFF,TGTGCCAGCAGTGGAGCCGGGGAGCAGTTCTTC
-,TRBV5-8,TRBJ2-5,-,CASPTSFLRTQETQYF,TGTGCCAGCCCGACCTCCTTCCTTCGGACCCAAGAGACCCAGTACTTC
few,TRBV5-1,TRBJ2-1,-,CASSYGQLSSYNEQFF,TGCGCCAGCAGCTACGGACAGCTGAGCTCCTACAATGAGCAGTTCTTC
-,TRBV5-1,TRBJ1-3,TRBD1,CASSPGGGTGGGNTIYF,TGCGCCAGCAGCCCTGGTGGAGGGACAGGGGGAGGAAACACCATATATTTT
-,TRBV7-2,TRBJ2-5,TRBD2,CASSFQRGQETQYF,TGTGCCAGCAGCTTTCAGCGGGGGCAAGAGACCCAGTACTTC
few,TRBV12-3/TRBV12-4,TRBJ1-3,-,CASSLLENTIYF,TGTGCCAGCAGTTTACTGGAAAACACCATATATTTT
-,TRBV18,TRBJ1-1,TRBD1,CASSLQGDTEAFF,TGTGCCAGCTCACTACAGGGGGACACTGAAGCTTTCTTT
-,TRBV21-1,TRBJ1-1,-,CASSTHRVSSENTEAFF,TGTGCCAGCAGCACTCACAGGGTGTCCTCAGAAAACACTGAAGCTTTCTTT
-,TRBV7-2,TRBJ1-1,-,CASSLVTAGGSEAFF,TGTGCCAGCAGCTTAGTAACGGCGGGGGGGTCTGAAGCTTTCTTT
-,TRBV2,TRBJ1-2,-,CASSVIGGSGYTF,TGTGCCAGCAGTGTTATCGGAGGGAGTGGCTACACCTTC
-,TRBV5-5,TRBJ1-1,TRBD1,CASSLEQGEGNTEAFF,TGTGCCAGCAGCTTGGAACAGGGGGAGGGGAACACTGAAGCTTTCTTT
-,TRBV28,TRBJ1-5,-,CASSHEGSPIQPQHF,TGTGCCAGCAGCCACGAGGGGTCCCCCATTCAGCCCCAGCATTTT
-,TRBV28,TRBJ2-2,-,CASLGSGDTGELFF,TGTGCCAGCCTCGGGTCTGGAGACACCGGGGAGCTGTTTTTT
once,TRBV6-6,TRBJ2-1,-,CASSSGLTGSYNEQFF,TGTGCCAGCAGTTCGGGACTGACCGGCTCCTACAATGAGCAGTTCTTC
-,TRBV28,TRBJ1-2,-,CASSLSPTLGYGYTF,TGTGCCAGCAGTTTATCCCCGACGCTAGGTTATGGCTACACCTTC
-,TRBV19,TRBJ1-1,TRBD1,CASSRGQGMNTEAFF,TGTGCCAGTAGTAGGGGACAGGGGATGAACACTGAAGCTTTCTTT
-,TRBV7-8,TRBJ1-5,TRBD1,CASSLTTGGQPQHF,TGTGCCAGCAGCCTTACGACAGGGGGTCAGCCCCAGCATTTT
-,TRBV19,TRBJ1-5,-,CASSIGGRDQPQHF,TGTGCCAGTAGTATAGGTGGCAGGGATCAGCCCCAGCATTTT
-,TRBV14,TRBJ2-6,-,CASSQDFGSTRDLTF,TGTGCCAGCAGCCAAGATTTTGGGAGCACCCGGGACCTGACTTTC
-,TRBV2,TRBJ2-5,TRBD1,CASSRTGEIAQYF,TGTGCCAGCAGTCGGACAGGGGAGATTGCCCAGTACTTC
-,TRBV18,TRBJ1-2,TRBD1,CASSQNQGDGNGYTF,TGTGCCAGCTCCCAAAACCAGGGGGACGGGAATGGCTACACCTTC
-,TRBV9,TRBJ2-3,-,CASSVPLTGTDTQYF,TGTGCCAGCAGCGTCCCCCTCACGGGGACAGATACGCAGTATTTT
once,TRBV5-1,TRBJ1-3,TRBD1,CASSLVTGQTGNTIYF,TGCGCCAGCAGCTTGGTGACAGGGCAAACTGGAAACACCATATATTTT
few,TRBV11-2,TRBJ2-2,-,CASSLFEGTGELFF,TGTGCCAGCAGCTTATTTGAGGGCACCGGGGAGCTGTTTTTT
-,TRBV6-4,TRBJ2-5,-,CASSDSMGETQYF,TGTGCCAGCAGTGACTCTATGGGAGAGACCCAGTACTTC
-,TRBV5-4,TRBJ1-6,-,CASSLQGISSPLHF,TGTGCCAGCAGCTTGCAGGGAATTAGCTCACCCCTCCACTTT
once,TRBV1,TRBJ2-3,-,CTSSRGAREDGGTDTQYF,TGCACCAGCAGCCGAGGGGCCCGGGAAGACGGCGGGACAGATACGCAGTATTTT
-,TRBV5-8,TRBJ2-3,TRBD1,CASPIGTGASTDTQYF,TGTGCCAGCCCTATCGGGACAGGGGCGAGCACAGATACGCAGTATTTT
few,TRBV10-1,TRBJ2-1,-,CASSESRGPYSNEQFF,TGCGCCAGCAGTGAGTCGCGGGGGCCTTATAGCAATGAGCAGTTCTTC
-,TRBV19,TRBJ1-1,TRBD1,CASSMGQGIANTEAFF,TGTGCCAGTAGTATGGGACAGGGGATTGCGAACACTGAAGCTTTCTTT
-,TRBV5-1,TRBJ2-4,-,CASSLGRLAKNIQYF,TGCGCCAGCAGCTTGGGGAGGCTAGCCAAAAACATTCAGTACTTC
-,TRBV19,TRBJ2-2,-,CASTSRAYTGELFF,TGTGCCAGTACTTCTAGGGCTTACACCGGGGAGCTGTTTTTT
-,TRBV6-5,TRBJ2-5,-,CASSYERVQETQYF,TGTGCCAGCAGTTACGAGCGCGTTCAAGAGACCCAGTACTTC
-,TRBV7-2,TRBJ2-3,-,CASSSVRPRQENTQYF,TGTGCCAGCAGTTCCGTCCGGCCCAGGCAGGAAAATACGCAGTATTTT
-,TRBV2,TRBJ1-4,-,CASSDSGVTNEKLFF,TGTGCCAGCAGTGACTCCGGGGTGACTAATGAAAAACTGTTTTTT
few,TRBV6-6,TRBJ1-1,-,CASSTGGTNTEAFF,TGTGCCAGCAGCACCGGGGGTACGAACACTGAAGCTTTCTTT
once,TRBV5-1,TRBJ1-1,TRBD1,CASSGTQGLNTEAFF,TGCGCCAGCAGCGGTACACAGGGGTTAAACACTGAAGCTTTCTTT
-,TRBV5-5,TRBJ1-6,TRBD1,CASSGDRGYNSPLHF,TGTGCCAGCAGCGGGGACAGGGGCTATAATTCACCCCTCCACTTT
once,TRBV24-1,TRBJ1-5,-,CATSDPGGGDQPQHF,TGTGCCACCAGTGACCCCGGGGGGGGTGATCAGCCCCAGCATTTT
once,TRBV20-1,TRBJ1-4,TRBD1,CSASPGGVEKLFF,TGCAGTGCTAGTCCAGGGGGAGTTGAAAAACTGTTTTTT
few,TRBV5-1,TRBJ1-3,-,CASSPGGSGNTIYF,TGCGCCAGCAGCCCCGGCGGCTCTGGAAACACCATATATTTT
-,TRBV7-2,TRBJ2-2,TRBD1,CASSFSGTGGSTGELFF,TGTGCCAGCAGCTTTTCAGGGACAGGGGGTTCGACCGGGGAGCTGTTTTTT
-,TRBV5-1,TRBJ2-3,-,CASSLTDLTDTQYF,TGCGCCAGCAGCTTGACAGACCTAACAGATACGCAGTATTTT
-,TRBV19,TRBJ2-5,TRBD2,CASSLRTSRTQETQYF,TGTGCCAGTAGTCTCCGGACTAGCAGGACACAAGAGACCCAGTACTTC
few,TRBV3-1/TRBV3-2,TRBJ1-3,-,CASSQVANTIYF,TGTGCCAGCAGCCAAGTCGCAAACACCATATATTTT
few,TRBV7-3,TRBJ2-2,TRBD1,CASSPGQGVAGELFF,TGTGCCAGCAGCCCAGGACAGGGGGTGGCCGGGGAGCTGTTTTTT